Following are 14 T cell receptor beta chains from one sample sequenced in a study of blood T cell repertoires in COVID-19. Sequenced by immunoSEQ multiplex PCR; TCRdb stores in-frame clones only, minus some. This sample carries 90,000 to 120,000 clones, less than 90% of them seen once, and the ten largest clones take approximately 5.1%. Sequencing input: peripheral blood. Every receptor here comes from a human donor in a cohort sampled during active COVID-19.

J is TRBJ2-3 and V is TRBV7-2, with D hard to call. Germline V CDR1 and CDR2: SGHTA, FQGNSA. The CDR3 consists of 13 residues. The V and J ends lost 5 bases and 3 bases respectively, with 9 bases between them. CDR3 sequence: CASSRQATDTQYF. CDR3 nucleotide sequence: TGTGCCAGCAGCCGACAAGCAACAGATACGCAGTATTTT. The full variable domain, with the rest looked up from reference TRBV7-2 and TRBJ2-3, is GAGVSQSPSNKVTEKGKDVELRCDPISGHTALYWYRQSLGQGLEFLIYFQGNSAPDKSGLPSDRFSAERTGGSVSTLTIQRTQQEDSAVYLCASSRQATDTQYFGPGTRLTVL.

This chain uses TRBV28 with TRBJ2-1, with a possible D match to TRBD2 (6 bases). V was clipped by 5 bases and J by 3 bases, with 14 bases between them. The germline V gene has CDR1 MDHEN and CDR2 SYDVKM. CDR3 size: 15 residues. CDR3 sequence reads: CASSPGTFSYNEQFF. CDR3 DNA sequence: TGTGCCAGCAGTCCAGGGACTTTCAGCTACAATGAGCAGTTCTTC.

The J gene is TRBJ2-1, the V gene TRBV2; 14 bases match TRBD2. The V gene end was trimmed by 7 bases and the J gene end by 9 bases; junction bases not matched to a gene: 5. The germline V gene encodes CDR1 SNHLY and CDR2 FYNNEI. The CDR3 runs to 14 residues. The CDR3 nucleotides read TGTGCCAGCACGGGACTAGCGGGGGCCGTTGAGCAGTTCTTC. Protein product: CASTGLAGAVEQFF.

This chain joins TRBV28 and TRBJ2-7, with 7 nucleotides matching TRBD1. V lost 5 bases and J lost 0; bases outside the gene matches: 7. The CDR3 has 15 amino acids. Germline V gives CDR1 MDHEN, CDR2 SYDVKM. CDR3 loop: CASSGGQEISYEQYF. CDR3 nucleotide sequence: TGTGCCAGCAGTGGAGGACAGGAGATCTCCTACGAGCAGTACTTC.

The chain uses TRBV2 and TRBJ2-3; a weak D match, TRBD1 (6 bases). V gave up 5 bases and J gave up 3 bases, with 15 bases separating them. The V gene's germline CDR1 is SNHLY and CDR2 FYNNEI. The CDR3 is made up of 15 amino acids. CDR3 in amino acids: CASSQGRRETDTQYF. The CDR3 DNA sequence: TGTGCCAGCAGTCAGGGGAGAAGGGAAACAGATACGCAGTATTTT.

V is TRBV6-4 and J is TRBJ1-2, with 10 nucleotides matching TRBD1. The CDR3 totals 15 residues. The J segment lost 2 bases and the V segment lost 3 bases, leaving 3 bases of the junction unmatched. Germline V gives CDR1 MRHNA, CDR2 SNTAGT. The DNA of the CDR3 is TGTGCCAGCAGTGAGACGGGACAGGGGAACTATGGCTACACCTTC. This gives the protein CASSETGQGNYGYTF.

The rearrangement joins TRBV5-5 to TRBJ2-3, with D possibly TRBD2 on 7 matching bases. The CDR3 sequence is 16 residues long. Germline V gene data show CDR1 as SGHKS and CDR2 as YYEKEE (reference sequence). With 3 bases removed from V and 1 base from J, the gap between germline ends came to 15 bases. CDR3 protein: CASSWEGGPGTDTQYF. CDR3 sequence (DNA): TGTGCCAGCAGCTGGGAGGGGGGACCTGGCACAGATACGCAGTATTTT.

The CDR3 loop is CASSQGTGAPDTQYF. The CDR3 DNA follows: TGCGCCAGCAGCCAAGGGACAGGGGCCCCAGATACGCAGTATTTT. V usage is TRBV4-3 and J usage is TRBJ2-3, with TRBD1 matching over 9 bases. The CDR3 spans 15 residues. Per the germline V gene, CDR1 is LGHNA and CDR2 is YSLEER. V gave up 1 base and J gave up 4 bases; unmatched junction bases: 3.

This sequence joins TRBV7-2 and TRBJ2-7; possible D gene TRBD1, 5 bases. Deletions cut 2 bases from V and 7 bases from J, with 6 bases between. The germline gives CDR1 SGHTA, CDR2 FQGNSA. The CDR3 contains 11 residues. CDR3 residues: CASSLRGEQYF. The DNA of the CDR3 is TGTGCCAGCAGCTTAAGGGGAGAGCAGTACTTC.

The chain couples TRBV4-1 to TRBJ2-5, with D possibly being TRBD2 (6 bases). Germline CDR1 and CDR2: MGHRA and YSYEKL. Trimming removed 4 bases from V and 2 bases from J, with 14 bases in between. The CDR3 has 15 amino acids. The CDR3 sequence is CASSLSIAEQETQYF. CDR3 in DNA: TGCGCCAGCAGCCTTTCAATAGCGGAGCAAGAGACCCAGTACTTC.

This clone has only one observation. The chain carries TRBV28 and TRBJ1-6; the D gene is possibly TRBD1 (6 bases). Germline V gene lookup returns CDR1 MDHEN and CDR2 SYDVKM. The CDR3 is made up of 16 amino acids. With 3 bases removed from V and 7 bases from J, the gap between germline ends came to 16 bases. CDR3 sequence (DNA): TGTGCCAGCAGTTTTCACGCCGGGACAAGGAATTCACCCCTCCACTTT. It translates to CASSFHAGTRNSPLHF.

The chain joins TRBV24-1 to TRBJ2-3, with 8 bases lining up with TRBD1. V lost 6 bases to trimming and J lost 0 bases; unmatched junction nucleotides: 1. The CDR3 covers 14 residues. Per germline, CDR1 KGHDR and CDR2 SFDVKD. CDR3 sequence: CATSTGGSTDTQYF. CDR3 bases: TGTGCCACCAGTACAGGGGGGAGCACAGATACGCAGTATTTT.

This sequence joins TRBV11-2 and TRBJ2-5; no clear D gene. In germline, CDR1 is SGHAT, CDR2 FQNNGV. The CDR3 loop spans 12 amino acids. Trimming shortened V by 5 bases and J by 7 bases, and 11 bases separated the two germline ends. The chain's CDR3 is CASSLRFGTQYF. The CDR3 DNA is TGTGCCAGCAGCCTACGGTTTGGGACCCAGTACTTC.

The V gene is TRBV7-2, the J gene TRBJ1-4; 7 bases are a match to TRBD1. This CDR3 region has 13 residues. The V gene end was trimmed by 8 bases and the J gene end by 5 bases; junction bases not matched to a gene: 5. The germline V gene encodes CDR1 SGHTA and CDR2 FQGNSA. CDR3 DNA: TGTGCCAGCCGGAGGGACAGAAATGAAAAACTGTTTTTT. Translating it yields CASRRDRNEKLFF.